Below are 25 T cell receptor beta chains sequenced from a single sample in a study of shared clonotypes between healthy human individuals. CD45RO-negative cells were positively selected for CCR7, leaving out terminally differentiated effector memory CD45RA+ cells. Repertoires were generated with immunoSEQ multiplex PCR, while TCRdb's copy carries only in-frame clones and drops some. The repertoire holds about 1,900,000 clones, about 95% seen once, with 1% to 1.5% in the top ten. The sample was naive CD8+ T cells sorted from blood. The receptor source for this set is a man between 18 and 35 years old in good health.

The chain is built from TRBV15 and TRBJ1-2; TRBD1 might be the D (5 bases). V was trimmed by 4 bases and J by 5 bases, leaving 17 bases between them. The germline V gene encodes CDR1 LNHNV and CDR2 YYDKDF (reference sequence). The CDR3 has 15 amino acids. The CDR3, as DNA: TGTGCCACCAGCACCGGAGCGCAGGGCCTGTATGGCTACACCTTC. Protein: CATSTGAQGLYGYTF.

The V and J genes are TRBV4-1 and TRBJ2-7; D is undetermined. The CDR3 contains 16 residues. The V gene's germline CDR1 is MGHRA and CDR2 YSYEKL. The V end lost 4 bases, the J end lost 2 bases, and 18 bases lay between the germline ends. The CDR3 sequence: CASSRVMDGPAYEQYF. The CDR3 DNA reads TGCGCCAGCAGCCGGGTTATGGACGGACCCGCCTACGAGCAGTACTTC.

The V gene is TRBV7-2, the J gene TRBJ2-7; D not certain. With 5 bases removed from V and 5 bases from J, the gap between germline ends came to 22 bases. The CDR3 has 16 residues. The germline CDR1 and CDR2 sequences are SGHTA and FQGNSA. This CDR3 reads CASSGREVNPLHEQYF. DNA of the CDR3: TGTGCCAGCAGCGGCCGTGAGGTTAATCCCCTGCACGAGCAGTACTTC.

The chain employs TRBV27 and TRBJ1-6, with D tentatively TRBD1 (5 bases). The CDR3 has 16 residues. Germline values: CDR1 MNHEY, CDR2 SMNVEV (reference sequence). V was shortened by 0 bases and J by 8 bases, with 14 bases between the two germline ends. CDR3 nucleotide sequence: TGTGCCAGCAGTTTATCGTTGGGGGAGGGTTATTCACCCCTCCACTTT. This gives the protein CASSLSLGEGYSPLHF.

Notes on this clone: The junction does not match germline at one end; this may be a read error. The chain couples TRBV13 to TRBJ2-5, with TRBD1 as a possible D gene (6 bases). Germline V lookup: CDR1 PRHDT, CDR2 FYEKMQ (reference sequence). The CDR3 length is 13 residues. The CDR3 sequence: CASSLGTTETQYF. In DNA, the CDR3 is TGTGCCAGCAGCCTAGGGACAACGGAGACCCAGTACTTC.

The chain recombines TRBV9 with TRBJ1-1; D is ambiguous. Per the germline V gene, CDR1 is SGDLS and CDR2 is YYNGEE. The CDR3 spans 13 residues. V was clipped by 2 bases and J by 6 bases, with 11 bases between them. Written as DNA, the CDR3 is TGTGCCAGCAGCGTTGATGGTGGGCCTGAAGCTTTCTTT. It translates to CASSVDGGPEAFF.

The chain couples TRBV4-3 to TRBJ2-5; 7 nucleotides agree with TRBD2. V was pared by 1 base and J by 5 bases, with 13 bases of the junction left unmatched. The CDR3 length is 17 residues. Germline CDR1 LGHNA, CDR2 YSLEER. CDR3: CASSQGAGAGELETQYF. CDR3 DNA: TGCGCCAGCAGCCAAGGGGCCGGTGCGGGAGAATTGGAGACCCAGTACTTC.

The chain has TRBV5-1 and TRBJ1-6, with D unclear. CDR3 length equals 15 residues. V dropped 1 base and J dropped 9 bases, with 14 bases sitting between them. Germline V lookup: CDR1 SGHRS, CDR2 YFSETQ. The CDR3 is CASSLNLAIGSPLHF. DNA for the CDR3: TGCGCCAGCAGCTTGAACCTGGCGATCGGTTCACCCCTCCACTTT.

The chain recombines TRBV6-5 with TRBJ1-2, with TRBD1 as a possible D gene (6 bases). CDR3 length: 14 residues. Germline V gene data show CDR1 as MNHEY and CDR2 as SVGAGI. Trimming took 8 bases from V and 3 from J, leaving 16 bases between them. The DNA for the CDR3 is TGTGCCAGCCTATCGTGGGAGGGGGACTATGGCTACACCTTC. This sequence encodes CASLSWEGDYGYTF.

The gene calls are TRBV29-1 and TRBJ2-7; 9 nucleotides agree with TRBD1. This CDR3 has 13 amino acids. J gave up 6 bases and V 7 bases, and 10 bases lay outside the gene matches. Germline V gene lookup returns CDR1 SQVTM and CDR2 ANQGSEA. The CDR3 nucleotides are TGCAGCGGTACCGGGACAGGGTCTCCCGAGCAGTACTTC. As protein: CSGTGTGSPEQYF.

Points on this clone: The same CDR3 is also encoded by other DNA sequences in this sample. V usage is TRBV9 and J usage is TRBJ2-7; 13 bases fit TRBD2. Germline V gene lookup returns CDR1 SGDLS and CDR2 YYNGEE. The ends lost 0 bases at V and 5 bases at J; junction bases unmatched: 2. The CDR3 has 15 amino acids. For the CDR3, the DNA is TGTGCCAGCAGCGTAGGGGGACTAGCGGGACACGAGCAGTACTTC. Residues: CASSVGGLAGHEQYF.

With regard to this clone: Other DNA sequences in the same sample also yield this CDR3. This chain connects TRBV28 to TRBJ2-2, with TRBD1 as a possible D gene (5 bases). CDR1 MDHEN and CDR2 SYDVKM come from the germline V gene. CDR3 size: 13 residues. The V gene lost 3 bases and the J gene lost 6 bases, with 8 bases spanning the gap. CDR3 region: CASSLSGPGELFF. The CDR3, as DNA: TGTGCCAGCAGTTTGTCAGGGCCCGGGGAGCTGTTTTTT.

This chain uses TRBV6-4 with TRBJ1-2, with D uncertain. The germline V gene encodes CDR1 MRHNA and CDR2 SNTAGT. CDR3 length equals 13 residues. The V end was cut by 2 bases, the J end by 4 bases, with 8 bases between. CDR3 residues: CASSDGSVYGYTF. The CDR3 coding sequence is TGTGCCAGCAGTGACGGGTCAGTCTATGGCTACACCTTC.

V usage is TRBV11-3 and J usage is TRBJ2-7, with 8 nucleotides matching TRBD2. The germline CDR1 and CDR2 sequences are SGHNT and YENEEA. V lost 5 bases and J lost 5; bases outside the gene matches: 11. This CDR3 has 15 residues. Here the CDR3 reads CASSPSRAGVDEQYF. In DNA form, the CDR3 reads TGTGCCAGCAGCCCCTCCCGAGCGGGAGTAGACGAGCAGTACTTC.

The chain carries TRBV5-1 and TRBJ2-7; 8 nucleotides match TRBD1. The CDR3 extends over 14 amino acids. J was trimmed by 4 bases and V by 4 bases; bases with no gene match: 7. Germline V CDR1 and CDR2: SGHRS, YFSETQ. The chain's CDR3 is CASSHGQGGYEQYF. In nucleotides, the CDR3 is TGCGCCAGCAGCCACGGACAGGGTGGTTACGAGCAGTACTTC. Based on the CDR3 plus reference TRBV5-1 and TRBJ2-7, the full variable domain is KAGVTQTPRYLIKTRGQQVTLSCSPISGHRSVSWYQQTPGQGLQFLFEYFSETQRNKGNFPGRFSGRQFSNSRSEMNVSTLELGDSALYLCASSHGQGGYEQYFGPGTRLTVT.

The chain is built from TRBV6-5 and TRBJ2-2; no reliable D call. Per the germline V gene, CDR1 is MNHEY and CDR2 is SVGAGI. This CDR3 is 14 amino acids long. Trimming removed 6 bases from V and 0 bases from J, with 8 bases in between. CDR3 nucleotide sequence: TGTGCCAGCAGGAGAGGAGCGAACACCGGGGAGCTGTTTTTT. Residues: CASRRGANTGELFF.

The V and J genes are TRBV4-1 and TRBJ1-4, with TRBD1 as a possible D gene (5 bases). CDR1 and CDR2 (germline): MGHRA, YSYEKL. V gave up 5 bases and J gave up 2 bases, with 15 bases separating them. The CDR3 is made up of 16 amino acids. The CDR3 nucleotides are TGCGCCAGCAGCGTAACCACCCGGGGCACTAATGAAAAACTGTTTTTT. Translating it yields CASSVTTRGTNEKLFF.

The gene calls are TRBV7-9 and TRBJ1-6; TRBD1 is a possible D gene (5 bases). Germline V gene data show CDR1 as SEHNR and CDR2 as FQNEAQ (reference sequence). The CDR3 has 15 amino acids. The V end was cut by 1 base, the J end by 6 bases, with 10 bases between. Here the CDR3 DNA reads TGTGCCAGCAGCTTAGATGAGGGGATTAATTCACCCCTCCACTTT. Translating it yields CASSLDEGINSPLHF.

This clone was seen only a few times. CDR3 sequence: CAWMSAGGTEAFF. CDR3 nucleotides: TGTGCCTGGATGTCCGCTGGTGGCACTGAAGCTTTCTTT. This chain joins TRBV30 and TRBJ1-1; D is unclear. V lost 4 bases to trimming and J lost 4 bases, with 13 bases between them. CDR3 size: 13 residues. Germline values: CDR1 GTSNPN, CDR2 SVGIG (reference sequence).

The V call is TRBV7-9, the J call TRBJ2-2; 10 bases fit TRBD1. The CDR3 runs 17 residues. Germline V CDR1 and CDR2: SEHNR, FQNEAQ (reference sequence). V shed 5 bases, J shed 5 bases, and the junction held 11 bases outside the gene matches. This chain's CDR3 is CASSRAGTGAWTGELFF. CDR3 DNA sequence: TGTGCCAGCAGCCGGGCCGGGACAGGGGCTTGGACCGGGGAGCTGTTTTTT.

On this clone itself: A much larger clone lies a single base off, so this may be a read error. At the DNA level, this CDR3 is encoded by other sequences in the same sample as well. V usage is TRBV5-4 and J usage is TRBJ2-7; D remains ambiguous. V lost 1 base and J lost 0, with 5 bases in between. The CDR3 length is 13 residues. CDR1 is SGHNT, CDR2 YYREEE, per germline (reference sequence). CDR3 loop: CASSLRSSYEQYF. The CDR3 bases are TGTGCCAGCAGCTTGCGGAGCTCCTACGAGCAGTACTTC.

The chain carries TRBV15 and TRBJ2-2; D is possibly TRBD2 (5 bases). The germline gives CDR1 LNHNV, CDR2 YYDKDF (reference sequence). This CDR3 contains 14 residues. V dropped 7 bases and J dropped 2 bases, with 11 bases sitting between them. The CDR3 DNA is TGTGCCACCAAACATGACTACAACACCGGGGAGCTGTTTTTT. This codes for CATKHDYNTGELFF.

DNA for the CDR3: TGCGCCAGCAGTTTGGACGATAACGAGCAGTACTTC. It specifies CASSLDDNEQYF. The rearrangement uses TRBV10-1 and TRBJ2-7; D gene uncertain. The CDR3 has 12 residues. Germline CDR1 reads WNHNN; CDR2 reads SYGVQD (reference sequence). V was cut by 5 bases and J by 5 bases, with 10 bases left in between.

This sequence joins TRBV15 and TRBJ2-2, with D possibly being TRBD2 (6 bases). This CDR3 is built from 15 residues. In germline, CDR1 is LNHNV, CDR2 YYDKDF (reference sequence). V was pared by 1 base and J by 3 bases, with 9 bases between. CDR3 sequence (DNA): TGTGCCACCAGCAGAGTGGGAGGACACACCGGGGAGCTGTTTTTT. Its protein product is CATSRVGGHTGELFF.

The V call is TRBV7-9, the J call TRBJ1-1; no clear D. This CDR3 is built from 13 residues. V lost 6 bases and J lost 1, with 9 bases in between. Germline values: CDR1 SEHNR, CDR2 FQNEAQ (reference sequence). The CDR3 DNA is TGTGCCAGCAGGACCTCAGAGAACACTGAAGCTTTCTTT. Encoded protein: CASRTSENTEAFF.